What follows is one T cell receptor (beta chain) and its context. This clone was counted once. Its recognized antigen is unknown. No much larger clonotype is one base removed from it; base qualities were not supplied. The data derive from a study of shared clonotypes between healthy human individuals (TCRdb year 2020). About the full investigation: The cohort included three men and a couple of women between 18 and 49 years of age. For each donor, CD4 naive and CD4 memory were each run on three plates, CD8 naive on two plates, and CD8 memory on one plate. The study deeply sequenced blood TCR repertoires of five healthy adults to estimate repertoire size and the extent of clonotype sharing between individuals. Different laboratories and diverse techniques were used to prepare libraries and sequence TCR repertoires, to increase sequencing depth and limit assay-specific biases. Each donor's leukapheresis produced roughly between roughly 0.85 and 10 billion PBMCs.

Using the deep immunoSEQ assay, multiplex PCR amplified TCR CDR3 regions from genomic DNA. Extracted genomic DNA from each cell subset was spread evenly across all wells of several immunoSEQ 96-well plates, with each plate serving as a replicate. For sorted subsets, each replicate PCR was loaded with around 200 ng genomic DNA, equivalent to approximately 27,000 T cell genomes. Purified libraries were measured with a Qubit 3.0 fluorometer, size-checked on a Bioanalyzer 2100, and measured again with the KAPA Library Quantification kit. A separate single-read 150-cycle Illumina NextSeq 550 flow cell was used to sequence each immunoSEQ 96-well plate. The authors' pipeline ran thus. The immunoSEQ output contained only junctional sequences without quality scores, so filtering could not match that applied to full-length reads. To assign V/J genes and CDR3, sequences were annotated using PyIR, a Python wrapper for IgBLAST v1.9, with IMGT germline references. Reads were filtered out if the reads had weak V/J assignments (E-value above 1e-6), no CDR3, stop codons, out-of-frame junctions, or ambiguous translated residues. V3J clonotypes were defined as sequences sharing the same inferred V gene, J gene, and CDR3 amino acid sequence. Percentage overlap between repertoires was calculated by dividing the number of shared unique clonotypes by the size of the smaller repertoire. Richness of each repertoire was evaluated using RTK rarefaction, the Chao1 estimator, and Recon v2.1 estimates of unobserved clonotypes. OLGA was used to compute generation probabilities for all TCRbeta clonotypes that the gDNA method yielded from four donors. TCRdb carries this immuneACCESS record with in-frame sequences only. Its versions omit some clonotypes, under half of them owing to an unresolved V gene in the studies checked, with the rest unexplained. V and J calls plus clone size are reproduced from that table; the DNA served to infer D and trimming. This sample comprises around 610,000 clones, roughly 95% of them detected only once. Of the sample, about 0.12% is held by the ten largest clones.

Overall study outcomes, separate from this receptor: Naive subsets generally had larger estimated clonotype richness than memory subsets. Compared with non-shared clonotypes, the clonotypes found in all four sorted-subset donors had higher generation probabilities. Based on pairwise subsampling, the degree of clonotype sharing among donors was expected to be affected by sequencing depth. Rarefaction of sorted-subset datasets indicated incomplete sequencing despite the large sequencing depth. Only blood was sampled, and tissue TCR repertoires likely differ from those in blood. Sharing across a few donors was observed for 5% to 6.5% of naive CD4, about 4% of naive CD8, over 2% of memory CD4, and around 0.4% of memory CD8 clonotypes. Because the study included a small number of donors, the genetic and exposure-history diversity represented was limited.

For the CD8 naive samples, CD45RO-negative cells were positively selected for CCR7, yielding a CD45RA+CCR7+ population from which TemRA cells were excluded. The donors were healthy, HIV-negative adults who had no recently reported acute infections or vaccinations. Every donor was a Caucasian adult living in Nashville, Tennessee, USA. Blood was collected by leukapheresis, and PBMCs were isolated by Ficoll-Histopaque density gradient centrifugation and then cryopreserved in liquid nitrogen vapor phase. Analytical flow cytometry was used to check the purity and quantity of every magnetically sorted T cell population. Genomic DNA was isolated from every sorted fraction and measured by UV absorbance on a Nanodrop 2000c. The junction shows trimming of 4 bases on V and 2 bases on J, and the gene matches do not reach 21 bases of it. Its CDR3 holds 20 amino acids, cysteine through phenylalanine. Solely the CDR3 DNA is kept, with 60 bases framed from the first base. CDR1 is given as PRHDT and CDR2 as FYEKMQ, both from the germline V gene (reference sequence).

The material sequenced was naive CD8+ T cells sorted from blood. This sample's cell subset or site label indicates: CD45RA+CCR7+. This clonotype was obtained from a woman aged 25 to 39 in good health. Recombination connected TRBV13 to TRBJ1-1, with TRBD1 matching 8 junction bases. The CDR3 sequence is CASSSTGTGDHLNGNTEAFF. The bases read TGTGCCAGCAGCTCTACCGGGACAGGAGATCATCTTAATGGTAACACTGAAGCTTTCTTT.